One TCR beta chain is described in this entry. The sample carries other DNA sequences with the same CDR3. With V trimmed by 2 bases and J by 8 bases, 4 bases remained unmatched. Germline V gene lookup returns CDR1 MNHEY and CDR2 SVGAGI. The CDR3 extends over 13 amino acids. The sample is drawn from a study of blood T cell repertoires in COVID-19. Overall study: Collection of acute and convalescent COVID-19 samples took place in the United States, Italy and Spain. In each case, the material was cDNA or gDNA derived from T cells, B-cell-depleted T cells, or PBMCs.

Seattle patients were enrolled while actively infected and followed longitudinally. Per the original data handling: The authors estimated nucleated cell counts from reference gene primer amplification. Sequenced by immunoSEQ multiplex PCR; TCRdb stores in-frame clones only, minus some. V and J calls and clone size are given by that table; D and trimming were obtained from the DNA. This sample yields about 250,000 clones, of which 80% to 95% are seen a single time; 0.83% belongs to the top ten. This chain connects TRBV6-5 to TRBJ1-2; TRBD1 agrees at 8 bases. The clonotype comes from a man between 25 and 39 years old with COVID-19, enrolled during active disease. Material for sequencing was peripheral blood. The CDR3 loop reads CASSYGQGGGYTF. CDR3 DNA sequence: TGTGCCAGCAGTTACGGACAGGGAGGCGGCTACACCTTC.